Sequencing of this TCR beta chain was carried out in a study of T-cell memory formation after mild COVID-19. A single record per CDR3 protein comes from TCRdb applying MiXCR to the 5' RACE reads. The data contain approximately 490,000 distinct CDR3 sequences, roughly 22% of them seen just once; the ten biggest clones take up approximately 12%. This clonotype was recorded many times. Its specificity is not known. General study points: Largely, contracting CD4+ clones fell within CM and EM, and contracting CD8+ clones within EMRA. Several responding clones turned up in pre-infection memory, indicating that cross-reactive memory may have taken part.

This CDR3 comprises 18 residues. Germline trimming cut 0 bases from V and 3 bases from J; bases unmatched to any gene: 8. Germline V gene data show CDR1 as SGHRS and CDR2 as YFSETQ. V usage is TRBV5-1 and J usage is TRBJ2-1; 11 bases fit TRBD2. Sequenced input: PBMCs or a T cell subset sorted from them (not recorded which). This receptor was taken from an adult woman who had mild COVID-19 (a few samples of this study predate the infection). Cell type and time point are not known. The CDR3 nucleotides read TGCGCCAGCAGCTTGGATGTAGCGGGGGGGCCCTACTACAATGAGCAGTTCTTC. The encoded protein is CASSLDVAGGPYYNEQFF.